This T cell receptor beta chain was observed in a study of T-cell reconstitution after alpha-beta-depleted transplantation in children listed by TCRdb under 2016. In terms of the full investigation: The study quantitatively tracked T-cell immune reconstitution after TCRalphabeta/CD19-depleted allogeneic hematopoietic cell transplantation in children using TCR repertoire profiling. What the research found in general, with its limitations: The apparently early alphabetaT-cell count recovery about two months after transplant was reportedly dependent on only several hundred rapidly expanded clones derived from non-depleted graft cells. In some patients, high TCRbeta diversity at day 60 was attributed to recipient T cells and intrathymic progenitors that had survived conditioning. Over the following months the frequencies of hyperexpanded clones went down, and after one year T-cell counts and TCRbeta diversity were mostly credited to newly produced T cells.

Libraries were made using PCR. Data came from an Illumina HiSeq 2500. To normalize quantification of the TCRbeta repertoire, the TCR libraries were built with molecular barcoding that relied on unique molecular identifiers. Using fastp trimming at Q25 and MiXCR clonotype assembly, TCRdb reanalyzed the public sequencing data and kept in-frame beta chains. Merged by CDR3 protein, the rows form single entries marked with the most common genes and DNA. The sample records hundreds of thousands of distinct CDR3 sequences, about 16% of which are singletons. 25% to 30% of the sample is taken by the ten largest. The treatment or condition label for this specimen denotes: allogeneic hematopoietic cell transplantation with graft depleted of TCRalphabeta T cells and CD19 B cells. Transplant recipients were children who received TCRalphabeta/CD19-depleted allogeneic hematopoietic cell grafts. The germline V gene gives CDR1 as SGHVS and CDR2 as FQNEAQ. The CDR3 numbers 18 residues from cysteine through phenylalanine. Left in the record is the CDR3 DNA by itself, 54 bases read in frame from the first base. V and J are trimmed by 5 bases and 4 bases, and the gene matches miss 15 bases of the junction.

This clonotype showed up just a few times. Its recognized antigen is unknown. The sample holds no much larger clone one base away, and base qualities are not on file. The sample consisted of PBMCs, mostly from graft donor cells, taken 360 days after TCRalphabeta/CD19-depleted stem cell transplant. This clonotype was obtained from a boy under two years old who had a stem cell transplant for Wiskott-Aldrich syndrome, so the T cells may come from the graft donor. The chain is assembled from TRBV7-8 and TRBJ2-2, and TRBD2 matches 8 of the central bases. Read as DNA, the sequence is TGTGCCAGCAGCGTGCTCCGACCAGCGGGGGTAGTCACCGGGGAGCTGTTTTTT. Its translation reads: CASSVLRPAGVVTGELFF.